This T cell receptor beta chain was identified in a study of beta chain features in type 1 diabetes. The entirety of the isolated RNA underwent reverse transcription, so expressed TCRB transcripts were sequenced. Profiling relied on immunoSEQ multiplex PCR, and the TCRdb table lists in-frame clones only, not all of them. The sample comprises tens of thousands of clones, less than 55% of which are singletons, and more than 1.4% rests with the top ten. CDR1 KGHSH and CDR2 LQKENI come from the germline V gene. Trimming removed 1 base at V and 2 bases at J, with 5 bases between. CDR3 length: 13 residues. Details on this clone: The antigen is undetermined.

Study-wide points: Moderately but significantly shorter TCRB CDR3s were found in Type 1 diabetes patients in all four CD4+ subsets.

There was one heparinised blood draw per donor, averaging about 100 mL. Sequencing input: Tregs from blood. The chain carries TRBV18 and TRBJ2-5; D is unresolved. The source is a man younger than 40 with type 1 diabetes. The CDR3 reads CASSPLEQETQYF. CDR3 bases: TGTGCCAGCTCACCACTTGAGCAAGAGACCCAGTACTTC.